A selection of T cell receptor beta chains follows, all from one sample in a study of T cells in Graves' hyperthyroidism and ophthalmopathy. TCRdb re-derived calls from the multiplex PCR reads in MiXCR, one entry per CDR3 protein. The profile shows some 720,000 distinct CDR3 sequences, around 17% of them singletons. The material sequenced was blood. These receptors were obtained from a man aged 18-30 years with Graves' hyperthyroidism. The CDR3 runs from the conserved cysteine through the conserved F or W. The D gene is left open where the match is weak.

>TRBV2|TRBD1
CASSEWGQVSGYTF
>TRBV20-1|TRBD2
CSARPPGGGRGYEQYF
>TRBV30|TRBD2
CAQLLAGPVNEQFF
>TRBV20-1|-
CSASLGRSTDTQYF
>TRBV3-1|TRBD2
CASSQGASGRYEQYF
>TRBV12-3/TRBV12-4|-
CASSPIDRSQPQHF
>TRBV28|-
CASSSNNRVYGYTF
>TRBV11-2|-
CASLPRQTYTDTQYF
>TRBV29-1|-
CSTSGGGETEAFF
>TRBV12-3/TRBV12-4|-
CASSLAEQINEKLFF
>TRBV7-9|TRBD1
CASSTGTADSPLHF
>TRBV7-9|TRBD1
CASTPTGDPRGDTQYF
>TRBV19|TRBD1
CASSMTGYGYTF
>TRBV6-2/TRBV6-3|-
CASSTALTF
>TRBV7-9|TRBD2
CASRLSAGGETQYF
>TRBV6-1|-
CASSEAMAGYSYEQYF
>TRBV7-9|-
CASSGTVSYNEQFF
>TRBV6-2/TRBV6-3|-
CASSWRYEQYF
>TRBV10-3|TRBD1
CAISERDRRETQYF
>TRBV28|-
CASSPDSDITGNTIYF
>TRBV2|-
CASRHRSYNSPLHF
>TRBV6-1|TRBD2
CASSLGTNYEQYF
>TRBV20-1|-
CSARLLPLTLRGEKLFF
>TRBV4-3|TRBD2
CASSLGLAGSASSYEQYF
>TRBV5-1|TRBD1
CASHHGTGNYEQYF
>TRBV6-1|-
CASSEWRGSSFYEQYF
>TRBV20-1|TRBD1
CSARDLGDSRNNSPLHF
>TRBV29-1|-
CSTTWAEAFF
>TRBV27|TRBD2
CASSALGLAGRTQYF
>TRBV7-3|TRBD2
CASSKGWLAEGRTYEQYF
>TRBV5-5|-
CASSRAGLGEQYF
>TRBV7-9|TRBD1
CASSLAGQGASYEQYF
>TRBV24-1|-
CATSDPTSDTQYF
>TRBV28|-
CASSLDRFTEAFF
>TRBV6-1|-
CASSLYLAPQQGTQYF
>TRBV10-3|-
CAISEMVFGTEAFF
>TRBV4-1|TRBD1
CASSQVNRGRQAFF
>TRBV19|-
CASSSLGSGNTIYF
>TRBV30|TRBD2
CAWGEGTDTQYF
>TRBV15|-
CATSRGTGTLYGYTF
>TRBV12-3/TRBV12-4|-
CASSFVGDGPYEQYF
>TRBV5-5|-
CASSLAYSGNYEQYF
>TRBV20-1|TRBD1
CSAIKGQGVSYEQYF
>TRBV6-2/TRBV6-3|TRBD1
CASRRDRVGNTEAFF